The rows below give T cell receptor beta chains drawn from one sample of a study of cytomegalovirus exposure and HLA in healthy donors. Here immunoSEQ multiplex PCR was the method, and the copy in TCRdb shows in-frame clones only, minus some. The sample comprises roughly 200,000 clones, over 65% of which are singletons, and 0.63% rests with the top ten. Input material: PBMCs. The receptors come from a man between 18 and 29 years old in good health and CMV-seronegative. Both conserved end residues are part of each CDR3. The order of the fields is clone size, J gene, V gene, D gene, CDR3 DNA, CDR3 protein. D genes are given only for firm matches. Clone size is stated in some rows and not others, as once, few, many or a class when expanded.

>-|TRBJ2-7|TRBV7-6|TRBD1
TGTGCCAGCAGCCCCCACAGACAGGGTCCCTACGAGCAGTACTTC
CASSPHRQGPYEQYF
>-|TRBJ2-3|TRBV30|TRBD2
TGTGCCTGGAGTGTCCCCCCGGGACTAGCGGGAGAGGTAGATACGCAGTATTTT
CAWSVPPGLAGEVDTQYF
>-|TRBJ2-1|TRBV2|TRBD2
TGTGCCAGCAGGGGTGGGCGGGAGGTTTATTACAATGAGCAGTTCTTC
CASRGGREVYYNEQFF
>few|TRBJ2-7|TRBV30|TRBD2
TGTGCCTGGGGCTATGGACTAGCGGGCCGCTACGAGCAGTACTTC
CAWGYGLAGRYEQYF
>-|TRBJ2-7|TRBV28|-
TGTGCCAGCACCCAGACAGTTGCCTACGAGCAGTACTTC
CASTQTVAYEQYF
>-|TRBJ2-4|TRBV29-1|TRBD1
TGCAGCGCCGAGGGGGCCTTCTCGAGAAACATTCAGTACTTC
CSAEGAFSRNIQYF
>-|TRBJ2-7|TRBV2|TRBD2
TGTGCCAGCATGAAGCGGAGCGGGGTCTCCTACGAGCAGTACTTC
CASMKRSGVSYEQYF
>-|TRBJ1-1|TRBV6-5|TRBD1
TGTGCCAGCAGCAAGACAGGGAGTAACACTGAAGCTTTCTTT
CASSKTGSNTEAFF
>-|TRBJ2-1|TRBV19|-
TGTGCCAGTAGCTCCACCTACTACAATGAGCAGTTCTTC
CASSSTYYNEQFF
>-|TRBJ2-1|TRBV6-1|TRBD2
TGTGCCAGCAGTGAAGAATCTGGCGGGAGCTACAATGAGCAGTTCTTC
CASSEESGGSYNEQFF
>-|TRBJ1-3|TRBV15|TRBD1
TGTGCCACCAGCAGATCAAGGACGGCAGGGGGCCTGGCGAACACCATATATTTT
CATSRSRTAGGLANTIYF
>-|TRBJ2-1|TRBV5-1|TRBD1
TGCGCCAGCAGTTGGCAGGGGGCCTTCAATGAGCAGTTCTTC
CASSWQGAFNEQFF
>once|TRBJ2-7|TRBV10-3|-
TGTGCCATCTCGAAGGTCTCGACAGAGGAGCAGTACTTC
CAISKVSTEEQYF
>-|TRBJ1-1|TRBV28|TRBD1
TGTGCCAGCAGTCCTTCAGGGGGCACTGAAGCTTTCTTT
CASSPSGGTEAFF
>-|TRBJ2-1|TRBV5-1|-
TGCGCCAGCAGACTGGGCAGGGGTAATGAGCAGTTCTTC
CASRLGRGNEQFF
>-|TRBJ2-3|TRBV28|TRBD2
TGTGCCAGCAGTTTACGACCGGGGCGGGAGGGCACAGATACGCAGTATTTT
CASSLRPGREGTDTQYF
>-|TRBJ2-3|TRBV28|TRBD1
TGTGCCAGCAGTTCAGACAGGGTAGAAGGAGATACGCAGTATTTT
CASSSDRVEGDTQYF
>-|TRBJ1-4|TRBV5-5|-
TGTGCCAGCAGCGGGAGACCCCAGAGCAATGAAAAACTGTTTTTT
CASSGRPQSNEKLFF
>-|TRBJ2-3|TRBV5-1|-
TGCGCCAGCAGCTTGGCCCCGGGAAGCAACACAGATACGCAGTATTTT
CASSLAPGSNTDTQYF
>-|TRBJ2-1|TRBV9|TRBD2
TGTGCCAGCAGCGCCCTGAGCCGGGGGGGGAACAATGAGCAGTTCTTC
CASSALSRGGNNEQFF
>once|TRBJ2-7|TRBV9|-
TGTGCCAGCAGCGTAGGTCAGGGGTTCTTGGAGCAGTACTTC
CASSVGQGFLEQYF
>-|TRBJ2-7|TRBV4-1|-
TGCGCCAGCAGCTTCCGACGGGACTACGAGCAGTACTTC
CASSFRRDYEQYF
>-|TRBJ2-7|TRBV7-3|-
TGTGCCAGCAGCTTACAGGGAGGTCCGCCCTACGAGCAGTACTTC
CASSLQGGPPYEQYF
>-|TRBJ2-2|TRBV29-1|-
TGCAGCGTTGGAGCTTTACGGAACACCGGGGAGCTGTTTTTT
CSVGALRNTGELFF
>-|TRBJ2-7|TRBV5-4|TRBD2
TGTGCCAGCAGCTTAAACGGGAGGGCCTACGAGCAGTACTTC
CASSLNGRAYEQYF
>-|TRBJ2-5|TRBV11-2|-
TGTGCCAGCAGCTCACCAGCGGTCCAAGAGACCCAGTACTTC
CASSSPAVQETQYF
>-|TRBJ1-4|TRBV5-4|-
TGTGCCAGCGACAACATGAATGAAAAACTGTTTTTT
CASDNMNEKLFF
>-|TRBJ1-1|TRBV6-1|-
TGTGCCAGCACCACGAGGGGGGGGGTGGCTGAAGCTTTCTTT
CASTTRGGVAEAFF
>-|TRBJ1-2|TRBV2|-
TGTGCCAGCAGGCCCTCGGGGGGAAACTATGGCTACACCTTC
CASRPSGGNYGYTF
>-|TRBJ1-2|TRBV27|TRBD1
TGTGCCAGCAGTTTATTAGGACAGGGAAAGGATAGCGGCTACACCTTC
CASSLLGQGKDSGYTF
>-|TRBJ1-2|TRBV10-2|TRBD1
TGCGCCAGCAGTCCTCCGGGACAGGGTTATGGCTACACCTTC
CASSPPGQGYGYTF
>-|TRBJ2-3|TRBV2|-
TGTGCCAGCAGTGAAGTAGTGCGGGGCACAGATACGCAGTATTTT
CASSEVVRGTDTQYF
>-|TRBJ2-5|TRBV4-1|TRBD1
TGCGCCAGCAGCCCAGGTCGTGCCAGGGGGCGCGTCGTGGAGCAGTACTTC
CASSPGRARGRVVEQYF
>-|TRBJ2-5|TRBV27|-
TGTGCCAGCAGATCAAGGGGCCAAGAGACCCAGTACTTC
CASRSRGQETQYF
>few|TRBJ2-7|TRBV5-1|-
TGCGCCAGCACGGACAGAAACTACGAGCAGTACTTC
CASTDRNYEQYF
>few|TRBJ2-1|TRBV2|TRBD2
TGTGCCAGCAGGCAGACTAGCGGGAACTACAATGAGCAGTTCTTC
CASRQTSGNYNEQFF
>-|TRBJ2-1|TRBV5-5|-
TGTGCCAGCAGCTTGGCGACTAGTATCTACAATGAGCAGTTCTTC
CASSLATSIYNEQFF
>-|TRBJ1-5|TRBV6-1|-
TGTGCCAGCAGGTACTTCGATCATCAGCCCCAGCATTTT
CASRYFDHQPQHF
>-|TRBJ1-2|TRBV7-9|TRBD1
TGTGCCAGCAGCTCACCTCCGGACAGGGCGTCAAACTATGGCTACACCTTC
CASSSPPDRASNYGYTF
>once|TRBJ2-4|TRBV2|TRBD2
TGTGCCAGCAGTGAGACCTTAGCGGGAGGGCCGGTCGCCAAAAACATTCAGTACTTC
CASSETLAGGPVAKNIQYF
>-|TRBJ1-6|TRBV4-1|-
TGCGCCAGCAGCCACTCGACACAATATAATTCACCCCTCCACTTT
CASSHSTQYNSPLHF
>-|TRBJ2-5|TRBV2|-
TGTGCCAGCAGTGACCGGACAGCCTACCGAGAGACCCAGTACTTC
CASSDRTAYRETQYF
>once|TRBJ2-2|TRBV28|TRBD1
TGTGCCAGCACCGGGACAGCGAACACCGGGGAGCTGTTTTTT
CASTGTANTGELFF
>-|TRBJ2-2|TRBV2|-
TGTGCCAGCGCGGTGACTAGGGGGGAGCTGTTTTTT
CASAVTRGELFF
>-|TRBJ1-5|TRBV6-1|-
TGTGCCAGCAGGTTTGGGGCGAACGATCAGCCCCAGCATTTT
CASRFGANDQPQHF
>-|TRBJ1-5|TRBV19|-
TGTGCCAGTAGTATTGCCGACAGGCGCAATCAGCCCCAGCATTTT
CASSIADRRNQPQHF
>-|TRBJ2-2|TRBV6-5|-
TGTGCCAGCAGTCCGGGACTTTCCAGAACCGGGGAGCTGTTTTTT
CASSPGLSRTGELFF
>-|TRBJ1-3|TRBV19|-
TGTGCCAGTTGGGGGAGGACTGGAAACACCATATATTTT
CASWGRTGNTIYF
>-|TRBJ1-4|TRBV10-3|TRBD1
TGTGCCATCAGTGTGATTGGGTTGACAGGGGCAACTAATGAAAAACTGTTTTTT
CAISVIGLTGATNEKLFF
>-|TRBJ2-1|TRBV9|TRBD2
TGTGCCAGCAGCCCGGGAGGCGGGACCTACAATGAGCAGTTCTTC
CASSPGGGTYNEQFF
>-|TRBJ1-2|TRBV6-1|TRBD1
TGTGCCAGCAGGGACAGGGGTCTTAACTATGGCTACACCTTC
CASRDRGLNYGYTF
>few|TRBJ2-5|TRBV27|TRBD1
TGTGCCAGCAGTGGCAGGACAGGGATAGAGACCCAGTACTTC
CASSGRTGIETQYF
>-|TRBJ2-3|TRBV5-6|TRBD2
TGTGCCAGCAGCCGGAGGGGGCTAGCGGGAGGTTTGAGCACAGATACGCAGTATTTT
CASSRRGLAGGLSTDTQYF
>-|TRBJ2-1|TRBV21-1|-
TGTGCCAGCAGCAAAGATTTAACTAGCGGAGCCCCCAGGGCGCTCTTC
CASSKDLTSGAPRALF
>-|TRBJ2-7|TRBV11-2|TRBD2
TGTGCCAGCAGCTTGGGGACTAGCGCAAACGAGCAGTACTTC
CASSLGTSANEQYF
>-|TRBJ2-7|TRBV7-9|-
TGTGCCAGCAGCTTAGGGCCGACTAACGAGCAGTACTTC
CASSLGPTNEQYF